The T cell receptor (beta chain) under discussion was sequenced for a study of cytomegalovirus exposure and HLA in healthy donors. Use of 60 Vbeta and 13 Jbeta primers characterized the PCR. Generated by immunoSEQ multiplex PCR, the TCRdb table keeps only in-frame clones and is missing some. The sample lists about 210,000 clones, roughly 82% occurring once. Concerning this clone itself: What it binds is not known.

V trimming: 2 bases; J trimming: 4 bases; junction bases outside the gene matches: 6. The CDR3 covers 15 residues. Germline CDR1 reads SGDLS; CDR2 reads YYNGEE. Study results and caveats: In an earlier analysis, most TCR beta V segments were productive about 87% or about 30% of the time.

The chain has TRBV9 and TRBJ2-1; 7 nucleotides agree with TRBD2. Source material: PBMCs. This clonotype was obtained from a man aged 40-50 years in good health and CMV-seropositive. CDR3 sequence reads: CASSVFPSGYNEQFF. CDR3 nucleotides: TGTGCCAGCAGCGTTTTTCCTAGCGGTTACAATGAGCAGTTCTTC.